What follows are 13 T cell receptor beta chains derived from one specimen sequenced in a study of OX40 agonist ivuxolimab in advanced cancers. The library relied on the immunoSEQ multiplex PCR assay. TCRdb holds this immuneACCESS table with in-frame rearrangements only. Some clones are missing; in checked studies, unresolved V genes explain under half, and the rest has no known cause. In this sample the table shows 7,500 to 8,500 clones, less than 90% of which occur a single time. The ten top clones hold just under 30% of the sample. This specimen was CD4+ or CD8+ T cells sorted from blood, taken in a trial of the OX40 agonist ivuxolimab. The receptors here all came from an adult with an advanced solid tumor such as melanoma, head and neck, liver or kidney cancer.

The chain combines TRBV11-2 with TRBJ2-7; 11 bases match TRBD2. The CDR3 extends over 20 amino acids. The trim removed 0 bases at V and 0 bases at J, leaving 13 bases unmatched. CDR1 SGHAT and CDR2 FQNNGV come from the germline V gene. Written as DNA, the CDR3 is TGTGCCAGCAGCTTAGAGGTTGAGGTACTAGCGGGGGCTAACTCCTACGAGCAGTACTTC. As protein: CASSLEVEVLAGANSYEQYF. The variable domain in full, with the rest retrieved from reference TRBV11-2 and TRBJ2-7, is EAGVAQSPRYKIIEKRQSVAFWCNPISGHATLYWYQQILGQGPKLLIQFQNNGVVDDSQLPKDRFSAERLKGVDSTLKIQPAKLEDSAVYLCASSLEVEVLAGANSYEQYFGPGTRLTVT.

The chain carries TRBV2 and TRBJ2-7, with D possibly matching TRBD2 (6 bases). Trimming took 5 bases from V and 9 from J, leaving 23 bases between them. The CDR3 covers 15 residues. Germline V lookup: CDR1 SNHLY, CDR2 FYNNEI. The CDR3 coding sequence is TGTGCCAGCAGTCCCGGGGGTATGCATCTCCGGGGGCAGTACTTC. Translated: CASSPGGMHLRGQYF.

This clone was recorded once. The chain has TRBV7-9 and TRBJ2-1; TRBD1 matches 10 bases. The ends lost 5 bases at V and 6 bases at J; junction bases unmatched: 4. The CDR3 runs to 14 residues. Germline V gives CDR1 SEHNR, CDR2 FQNEAQ (reference sequence). The chain's CDR3 is CASSETGGFNEQFF. CDR3 nucleotide sequence: TGTGCCAGCAGCGAGACAGGGGGCTTCAATGAGCAGTTCTTC.

The chain joins TRBV5-6 to TRBJ2-7; TRBD1 or TRBD2 may be the D gene (5 bases each). The CDR3 is 14 residues long. With 0 bases removed from V and 3 bases from J, the gap between germline ends came to 10 bases. Germline loops: CDR1 SGHDT, CDR2 YYEEEE. CDR3 in DNA: TGTGCCAGCAGCTTGGTCGGGACCGGCTACGAGCAGTACTTC. Translated, it gives CASSLVGTGYEQYF.

The gene calls are TRBV6-1 and TRBJ1-5; the match to TRBD1 covers 8 bases. The germline CDR1 and CDR2 sequences are MNHNS and SASEGT. J gave up 3 bases and V 5 bases, and 6 bases lay outside the gene matches. CDR3 length: 15 amino acids. DNA of the CDR3: TGTGCCAGCAGTACCTACAGGGGGTCCAATCAGCCCCAGCATTTT. This sequence encodes CASSTYRGSNQPQHF.

This chain's CDR3 is CASSLFDIGNEKLFF. The CDR3 DNA reads TGTGCCAGCAGCTTGTTCGACATTGGCAATGAAAAACTGTTTTTT. The V call is TRBV5-4, the J call TRBJ1-4; D not certain. This CDR3 contains 15 residues. Germline V gene data show CDR1 as SGHNT and CDR2 as YYREEE (reference sequence). Trimming took off 1 base at V and 5 bases at J, with 12 bases between the two ends.

CDR3 coding DNA: TGTGCCAGTAGTAAGACATACACTCTCGGGGCTTTCTTT. Translated: CASSKTYTLGAFF. The chain employs TRBV19 and TRBJ1-1, with no clear D. The V gene's germline CDR1 is LNHDA and CDR2 SQIVND (reference sequence). The CDR3 runs to 13 residues. V dropped 4 bases and J dropped 11 bases, with 17 bases sitting between them.

The rearrangement uses TRBV6-9 and TRBJ2-7, with 11 bases that match TRBD2. Germline V gene sequence: CDR1 MNHGY, CDR2 SVAAGI. The CDR3 covers 16 residues. J lost 2 bases, V lost 5 bases, and 8 bases had no gene match. CDR3 coding DNA: TGTGCCAGCAGTGAAGAAGGGACTAGCGGCCCCTACGAGCAGTACTTC. It is translated as CASSEEGTSGPYEQYF.

The chain combines TRBV27 with TRBJ2-3, with D hard to call. Trimming shortened V by 3 bases and J by 0 bases, and 10 bases separated the two germline ends. Germline values: CDR1 MNHEY, CDR2 SMNVEV (reference sequence). The CDR3 sequence is 15 residues long. The CDR3 region is CASSLYYRSTDTQYF. In DNA, the CDR3 is TGTGCCAGCAGTTTGTACTACCGTAGCACAGATACGCAGTATTTT.

The sample holds one count of this clone. The chain uses TRBV11-1 and TRBJ2-3; D assignment may be TRBD1 or TRBD2 (5 bases each). Per the germline V gene, CDR1 is SGHAT and CDR2 is FQDESV (reference sequence). V was shortened by 7 bases and J by 0 bases, with 8 bases between the two germline ends. The CDR3 extends over 13 amino acids. The CDR3 bases are TGTGCCAGCAACCGGGACAGCACAGATACGCAGTATTTT. This encodes CASNRDSTDTQYF.

The chain joins TRBV9 to TRBJ2-3; D perhaps matches TRBD2 (6 bases). CDR1 SGDLS and CDR2 YYNGEE come from the germline V gene. V lost 10 bases and J 0 bases, leaving 12 bases between the germline ends. The CDR3 covers 13 residues. The CDR3 region has the DNA TGTGCCTCCAATGGGGGGAGCACAGATACGCAGTATTTT. This gives the protein CASNGGSTDTQYF. Full variable domain (outside the CDR3, taken from reference TRBV9 and TRBJ2-3): DSGVTQTPKHLITATGQRVTLRCSPRSGDLSVYWYQQSLDQGLQFLIQYYNGEERAKGNILERFSAQQFPDLHSELNLSSLELGDSALYFCASNGGSTDTQYFGPGTRLTVL.

V usage is TRBV28 and J usage is TRBJ1-1; 8 bases align to TRBD1. CDR3 length equals 13 residues. The germline gives CDR1 MDHEN, CDR2 SYDVKM. V dropped 5 bases and J dropped 7; count of bases not matched to a gene: 6. The CDR3 nucleotides read TGTGCCAGCAGTAACAGGGGGGGGATTGAAGCTTTCTTT. Its protein product is CASSNRGGIEAFF.

DNA for the CDR3: TGTGCCAGCAGCGTAGCTTACAGAGGGGACGAGCAGTACTTC. Encoded protein: CASSVAYRGDEQYF. This chain uses TRBV9 with TRBJ2-7, with D perhaps TRBD1 or TRBD2 (5 bases each). CDR3 size: 14 residues. Germline CDR1 SGDLS, CDR2 YYNGEE. Trimming shortened V by 0 bases and J by 5 bases, and 12 bases separated the two germline ends.